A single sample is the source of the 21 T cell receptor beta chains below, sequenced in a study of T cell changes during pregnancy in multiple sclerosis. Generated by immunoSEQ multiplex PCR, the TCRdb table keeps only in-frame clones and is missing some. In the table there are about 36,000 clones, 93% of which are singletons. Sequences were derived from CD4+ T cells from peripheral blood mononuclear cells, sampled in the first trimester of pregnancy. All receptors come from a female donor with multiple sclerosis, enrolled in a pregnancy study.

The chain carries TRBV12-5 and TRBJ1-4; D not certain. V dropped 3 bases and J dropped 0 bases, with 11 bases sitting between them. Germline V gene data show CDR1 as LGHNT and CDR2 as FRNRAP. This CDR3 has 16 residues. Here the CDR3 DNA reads TGTGCTAGTGGTTTATGGCAGTCGACAACTAATGAAAAACTGTTTTTT. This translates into CASGLWQSTTNEKLFF. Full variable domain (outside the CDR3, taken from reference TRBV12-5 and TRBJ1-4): DARVTQTPRHKVTEMGQEVTMRCQPILGHNTVFWYRQTMMQGLELLAYFRNRAPLDDSGMPKDRFSAEMPDATLATLKIQPSEPRDSAVYFCASGLWQSTTNEKLFFGSGTQLSVL.

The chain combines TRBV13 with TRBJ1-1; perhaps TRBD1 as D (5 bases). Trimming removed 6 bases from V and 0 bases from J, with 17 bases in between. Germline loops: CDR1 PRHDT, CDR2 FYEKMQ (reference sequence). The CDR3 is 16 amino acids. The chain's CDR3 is CASRRLDSPMNTEAFF. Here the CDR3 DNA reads TGTGCCAGCAGGCGCCTTGACAGTCCCATGAACACTGAAGCTTTCTTT.

CDR3 amino acids: CASSLIQGALDKNIQYF. CDR3 coding DNA: TGTGCCAGCTCACTAATACAGGGGGCGTTGGACAAAAACATTCAGTACTTC. The gene calls are TRBV18 and TRBJ2-4; TRBD1 agrees at 9 bases. Germline CDR1 and CDR2: KGHSH and LQKENI. The CDR3 sequence is 17 residues long. V shed 4 bases, J shed 3 bases, and the junction held 10 bases outside the gene matches.

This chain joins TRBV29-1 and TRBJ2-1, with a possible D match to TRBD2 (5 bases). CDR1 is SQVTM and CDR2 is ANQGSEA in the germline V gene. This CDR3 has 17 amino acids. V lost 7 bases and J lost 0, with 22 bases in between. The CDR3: CSAQNGPTEDSYNEQFF. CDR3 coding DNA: TGCAGCGCCCAAAACGGTCCGACGGAGGACTCCTACAATGAGCAGTTCTTC.

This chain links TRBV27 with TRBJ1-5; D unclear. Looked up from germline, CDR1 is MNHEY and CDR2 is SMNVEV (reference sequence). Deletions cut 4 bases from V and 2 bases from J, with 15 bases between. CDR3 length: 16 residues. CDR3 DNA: TGTGCCAGCAGTTCGAATTCGGGGTTGGGCAATCAGCCCCAGCATTTT. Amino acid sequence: CASSSNSGLGNQPQHF.

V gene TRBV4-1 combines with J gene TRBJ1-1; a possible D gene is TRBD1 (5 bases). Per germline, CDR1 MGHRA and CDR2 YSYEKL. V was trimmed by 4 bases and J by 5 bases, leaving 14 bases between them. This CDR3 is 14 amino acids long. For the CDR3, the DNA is TGCGCCAGCAGCCTAGAAGTTCGGGGGACTGAAGCTTTCTTT. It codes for CASSLEVRGTEAFF.

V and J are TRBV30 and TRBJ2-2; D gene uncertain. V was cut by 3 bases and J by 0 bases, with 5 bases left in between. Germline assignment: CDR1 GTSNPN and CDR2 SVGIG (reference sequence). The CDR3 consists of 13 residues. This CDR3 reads CAWRGSNTGELFF. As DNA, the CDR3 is TGTGCCTGGAGGGGCTCGAACACCGGGGAGCTGTTTTTT.

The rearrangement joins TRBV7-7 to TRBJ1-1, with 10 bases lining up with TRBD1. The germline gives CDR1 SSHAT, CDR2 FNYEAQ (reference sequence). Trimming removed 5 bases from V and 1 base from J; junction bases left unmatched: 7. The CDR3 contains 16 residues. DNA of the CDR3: TGTGCCAGCAGCCATAGGACAGGGGGTAGGAACACTGAAGCTTTCTTT. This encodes CASSHRTGGRNTEAFF.

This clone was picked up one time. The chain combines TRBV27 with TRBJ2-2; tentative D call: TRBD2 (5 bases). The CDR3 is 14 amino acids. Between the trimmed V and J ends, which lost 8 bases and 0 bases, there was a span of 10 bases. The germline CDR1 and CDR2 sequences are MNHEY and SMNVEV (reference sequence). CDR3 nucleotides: TGTGCCAGCCGCGAGGGCCCGAACACCGGGGAGCTGTTTTTT. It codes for CASREGPNTGELFF.

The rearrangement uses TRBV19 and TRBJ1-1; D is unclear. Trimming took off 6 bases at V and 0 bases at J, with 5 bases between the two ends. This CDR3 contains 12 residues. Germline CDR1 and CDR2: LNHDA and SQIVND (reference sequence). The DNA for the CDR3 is TGTGCCAGTAGACAGTTGAACACTGAAGCTTTCTTT. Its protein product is CASRQLNTEAFF.

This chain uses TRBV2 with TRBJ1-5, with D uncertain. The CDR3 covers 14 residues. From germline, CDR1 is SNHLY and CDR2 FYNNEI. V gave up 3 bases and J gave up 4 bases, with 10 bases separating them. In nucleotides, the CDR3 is TGTGCCAGCAGTGATGAACAGAGTAATCAGCCCCAGCATTTT. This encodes CASSDEQSNQPQHF.

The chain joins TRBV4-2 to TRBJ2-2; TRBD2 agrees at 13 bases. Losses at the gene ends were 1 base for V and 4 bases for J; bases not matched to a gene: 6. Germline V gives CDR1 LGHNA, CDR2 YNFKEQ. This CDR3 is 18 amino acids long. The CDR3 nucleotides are TGTGCCAGCAGCCAAGGACTAGCGGGGGGCTTCCCCACCGGGGAGCTGTTTTTT. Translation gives CASSQGLAGGFPTGELFF.

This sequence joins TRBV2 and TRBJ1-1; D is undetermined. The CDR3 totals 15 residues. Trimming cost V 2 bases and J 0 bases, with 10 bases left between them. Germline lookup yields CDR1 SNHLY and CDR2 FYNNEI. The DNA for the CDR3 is TGTGCCAGCAGTGAACGGCAGACACTGAACACTGAAGCTTTCTTT. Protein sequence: CASSERQTLNTEAFF. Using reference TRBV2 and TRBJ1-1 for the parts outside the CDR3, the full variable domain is EPEVTQTPSHQVTQMGQEVILRCVPISNHLYFYWYRQILGQKVEFLVSFYNNEISEKSEIFDDQFSVERPDGSNFTLKIRSTKLEDSAMYFCASSERQTLNTEAFFGQGTRLTVV.

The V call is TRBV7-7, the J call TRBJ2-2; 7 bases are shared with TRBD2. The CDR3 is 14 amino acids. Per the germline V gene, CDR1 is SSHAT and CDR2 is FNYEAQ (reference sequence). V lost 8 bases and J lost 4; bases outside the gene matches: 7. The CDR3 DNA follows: TGTGCCAGCTCCCTTCGGGGGGTCACCGGGGAGCTGTTTTTT. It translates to CASSLRGVTGELFF.

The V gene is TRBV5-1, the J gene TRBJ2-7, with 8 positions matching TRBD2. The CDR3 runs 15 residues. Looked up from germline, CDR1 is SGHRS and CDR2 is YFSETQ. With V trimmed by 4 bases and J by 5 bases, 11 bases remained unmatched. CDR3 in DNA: TGCGCCAGCAGCGCAAGCGGGAGAGTCCACGACGAGCAGTACTTC. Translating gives CASSASGRVHDEQYF.

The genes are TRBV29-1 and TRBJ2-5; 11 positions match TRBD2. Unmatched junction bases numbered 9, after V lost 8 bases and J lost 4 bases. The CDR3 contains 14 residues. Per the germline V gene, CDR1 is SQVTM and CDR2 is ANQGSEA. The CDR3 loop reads CSLQLAGVTETQYF. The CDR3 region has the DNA TGCAGCCTCCAACTAGCGGGAGTTACAGAGACCCAGTACTTC.

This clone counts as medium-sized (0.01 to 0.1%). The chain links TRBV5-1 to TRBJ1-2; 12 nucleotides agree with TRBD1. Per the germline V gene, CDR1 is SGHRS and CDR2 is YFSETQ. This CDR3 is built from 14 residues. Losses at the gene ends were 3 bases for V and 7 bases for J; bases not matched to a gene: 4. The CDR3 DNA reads TGCGCCAGCAGCTGGGGACAGGGGGCTGGTGGCTACACCTTC. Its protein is CASSWGQGAGGYTF.

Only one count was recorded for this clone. CDR3 nucleotide sequence: TGTGCCAGCAGCTTTCGGGAGGAGAACACTGAAGCTTTCTTT. Protein sequence: CASSFREENTEAFF. V usage is TRBV5-5 and J usage is TRBJ1-1; D uncertain. V shed 2 bases and J shed 1 base, with 9 bases lying between them. The length of the CDR3 is 14 residues. The germline V gene encodes CDR1 SGHKS and CDR2 YYEKEE (reference sequence).

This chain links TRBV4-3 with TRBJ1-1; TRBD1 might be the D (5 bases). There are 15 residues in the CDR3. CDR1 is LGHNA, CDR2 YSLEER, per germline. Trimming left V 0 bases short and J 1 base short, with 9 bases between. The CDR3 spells CASSQDFRGNTEAFF. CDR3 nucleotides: TGCGCCAGCAGCCAAGATTTTAGGGGGAACACTGAAGCTTTCTTT.

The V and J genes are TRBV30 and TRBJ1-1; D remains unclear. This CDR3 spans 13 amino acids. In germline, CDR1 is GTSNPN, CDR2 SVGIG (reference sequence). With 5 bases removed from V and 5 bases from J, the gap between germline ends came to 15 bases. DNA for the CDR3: TGTGCCTGGGGAGGTATCAGCAAGACTGAAGCTTTCTTT. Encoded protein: CAWGGISKTEAFF.

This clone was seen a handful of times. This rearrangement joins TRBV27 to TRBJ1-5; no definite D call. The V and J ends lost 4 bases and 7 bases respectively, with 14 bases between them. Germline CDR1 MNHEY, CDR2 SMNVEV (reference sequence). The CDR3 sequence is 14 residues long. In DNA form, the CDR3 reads TGTGCCAGCAGTTACACATCAAGCGGGCAGCCCCAGCATTTT. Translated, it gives CASSYTSSGQPQHF.